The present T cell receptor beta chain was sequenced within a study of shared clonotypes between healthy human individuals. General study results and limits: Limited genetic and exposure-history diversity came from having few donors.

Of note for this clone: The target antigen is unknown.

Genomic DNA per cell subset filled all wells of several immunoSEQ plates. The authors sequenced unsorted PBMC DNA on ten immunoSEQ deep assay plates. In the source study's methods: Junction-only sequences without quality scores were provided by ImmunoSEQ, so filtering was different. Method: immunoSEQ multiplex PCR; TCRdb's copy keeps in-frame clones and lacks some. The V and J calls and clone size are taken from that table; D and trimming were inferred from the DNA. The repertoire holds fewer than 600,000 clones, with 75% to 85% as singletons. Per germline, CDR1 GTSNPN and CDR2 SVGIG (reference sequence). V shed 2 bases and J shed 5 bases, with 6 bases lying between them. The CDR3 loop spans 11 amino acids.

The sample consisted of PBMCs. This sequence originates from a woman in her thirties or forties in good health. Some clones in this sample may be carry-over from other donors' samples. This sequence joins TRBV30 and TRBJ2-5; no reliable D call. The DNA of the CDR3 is TGTGCCTGGAGTTTGAGTGAGACCCAGTACTTC. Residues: CAWSLSETQYF.